This T cell receptor (beta chain) was recorded in a study of T-cell reconstitution after alpha-beta-depleted transplantation in children. TCRbeta library construction was performed incorporating unique molecular identifiers. TCRdb ran MiXCR on the PCR reads and lists one entry per CDR3 protein. The sample carries about 460,000 distinct CDR3 sequences, around 12% recorded once. This clonotype was seen at least ten times. The CDR3 covers 14 residues. Germline V gene data show CDR1 as SGHRS and CDR2 as YFSETQ. Trimming removed 1 base at V and 5 bases at J, with 13 bases between. This chain uses TRBV5-1 with TRBJ2-7; D not resolved. The receptor was derived from a human donor who donated a stem cell graft to a child with combined immunodeficiency. Sequenced material: PBMCs from the stem cell graft donor, taken from the stem cell graft. CDR3 residues: CASSLTRPEDEQYF. CDR3 sequence (DNA): TGCGCCAGCAGCTTGACCAGGCCCGAGGACGAGCAGTACTTC.